Only one count was recorded for the clone carrying this TCR beta chain. Its specificity is unknown. The record originates from a study of T cell responses to AZD1222 COVID-19 vaccine. Some clones are missing from TCRdb's copy, which holds only in-frame ones; the method was immunoSEQ multiplex PCR. The sample holds roughly 150,000 clones, approximately 92% seen once. Study-level findings and limits: Regions 160-218 and 743-854 held dominance among vaccine-associated CD4 TCRs, which spanned spike.

Trimming removed 1 base at V and 2 bases at J, with 6 bases between. The germline CDR1 and CDR2 sequences are MNHNS and SASEGT. The length of the CDR3 is 13 residues. The sample consisted of peripheral blood, taken on day 0 of AZD1222 vaccination. The chain joins TRBV6-1 to TRBJ2-7; a possible D gene is TRBD1 (5 bases). This clonotype was sampled from an adult in good health. CDR3 residues: CASSEGTTYEQYF. The CDR3 DNA reads as TGTGCCAGCAGTGAAGGGACAACCTACGAGCAGTACTTC.